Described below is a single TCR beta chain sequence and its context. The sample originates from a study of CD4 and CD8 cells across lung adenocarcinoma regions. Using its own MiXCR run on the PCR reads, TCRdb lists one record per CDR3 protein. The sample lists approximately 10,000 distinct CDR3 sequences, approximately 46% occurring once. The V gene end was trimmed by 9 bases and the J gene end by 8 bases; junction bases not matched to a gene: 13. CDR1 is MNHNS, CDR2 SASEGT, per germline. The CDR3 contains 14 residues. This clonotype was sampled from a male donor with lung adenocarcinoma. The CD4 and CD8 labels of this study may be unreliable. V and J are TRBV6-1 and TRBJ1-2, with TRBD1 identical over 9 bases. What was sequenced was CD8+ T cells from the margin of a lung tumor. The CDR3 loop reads CASSPGQGPRGYTF. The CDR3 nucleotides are TGTGCCAGTTCACCGGGACAGGGTCCCCGGGGCTACACCTTC.